This T cell receptor beta chain was observed in a study of blood T cell repertoires in COVID-19. Study-wide context: Material from acute and convalescent COVID-19 was sourced from the United States, Italy and Spain. T cells, B-cell-depleted T cells, or PBMCs provided the cDNA or gDNA that served as material.

Everyone who took part was roughly 18 to 90 years old, and they came from about two dozen US areas. Assignment of participants to cohorts was predicated upon participant-reported clinical history. Germline-derived CDR1 and CDR2 are SGHTA and FQGNSA. Trimming cost V 1 base and J 4 bases; bases outside gene matches: 3. The CDR3 is made up of 15 amino acids. Assay used: immunoSEQ multiplex PCR; TCRdb lists only in-frame clones, some missing. The data contain fewer than 350,000 clones, 85% of them singletons. The chain recombines TRBV7-2 with TRBJ2-3, with 9 positions matching TRBD2. This receptor was obtained from a woman between 25 and 40 years old who had been exposed to COVID-19. Sequenced material: PBMCs or T cells enriched from blood (not recorded which). CDR3 DNA sequence: TGTGCCAGCAGCTTAGGGGCGGGGGGGCCAGATACGCAGTATTTT. Translating it yields CASSLGAGGPDTQYF.